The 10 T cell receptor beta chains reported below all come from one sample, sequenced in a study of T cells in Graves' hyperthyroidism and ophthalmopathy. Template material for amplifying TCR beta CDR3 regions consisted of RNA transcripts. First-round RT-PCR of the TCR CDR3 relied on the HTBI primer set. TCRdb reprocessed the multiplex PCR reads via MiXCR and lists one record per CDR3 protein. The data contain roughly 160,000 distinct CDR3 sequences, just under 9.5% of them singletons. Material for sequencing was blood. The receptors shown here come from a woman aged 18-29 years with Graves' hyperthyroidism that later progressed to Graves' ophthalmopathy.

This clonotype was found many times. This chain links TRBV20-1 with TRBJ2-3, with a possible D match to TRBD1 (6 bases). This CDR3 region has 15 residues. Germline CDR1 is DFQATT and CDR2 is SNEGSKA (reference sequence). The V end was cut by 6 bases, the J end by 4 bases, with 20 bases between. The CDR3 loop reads CSAIPGASFADTQYF. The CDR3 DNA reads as TGCAGTGCCATCCCAGGGGCTAGCTTTGCAGATACGCAGTATTTT.

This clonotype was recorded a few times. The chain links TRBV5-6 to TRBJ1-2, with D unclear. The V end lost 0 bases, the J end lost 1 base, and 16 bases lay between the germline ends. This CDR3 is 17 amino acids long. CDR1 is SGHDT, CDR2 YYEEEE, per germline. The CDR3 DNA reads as TGTGCCAGCAGCTTGGACGCGGGAGGGAGGGATAACTATGGCTACACCTTC. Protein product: CASSLDAGGRDNYGYTF.

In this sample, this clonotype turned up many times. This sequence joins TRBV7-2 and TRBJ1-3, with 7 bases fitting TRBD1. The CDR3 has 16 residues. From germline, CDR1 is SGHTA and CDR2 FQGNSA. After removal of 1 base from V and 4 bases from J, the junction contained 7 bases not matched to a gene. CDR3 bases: TGTGCCAGCAGCTTAGGTCAGGGGGGCATCGGAAACACCATATATTTT. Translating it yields CASSLGQGGIGNTIYF.

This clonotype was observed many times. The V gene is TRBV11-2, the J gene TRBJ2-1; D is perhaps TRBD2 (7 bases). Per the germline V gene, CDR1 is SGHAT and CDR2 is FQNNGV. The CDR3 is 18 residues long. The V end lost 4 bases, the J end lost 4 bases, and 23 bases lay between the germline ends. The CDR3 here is CASSSIRGAPTPYNEQFF. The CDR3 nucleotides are TGTGCCAGCAGCTCAATTCGGGGGGCCCCCACCCCTTACAATGAGCAGTTCTTC.

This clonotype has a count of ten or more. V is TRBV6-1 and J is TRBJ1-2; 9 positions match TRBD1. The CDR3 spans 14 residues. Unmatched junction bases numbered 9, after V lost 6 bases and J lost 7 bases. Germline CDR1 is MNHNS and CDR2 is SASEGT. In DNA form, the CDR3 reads TGTGCCAGCAGACCCGGACAGGGGAGAGGTGGCTACACCTTC. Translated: CASRPGQGRGGYTF.

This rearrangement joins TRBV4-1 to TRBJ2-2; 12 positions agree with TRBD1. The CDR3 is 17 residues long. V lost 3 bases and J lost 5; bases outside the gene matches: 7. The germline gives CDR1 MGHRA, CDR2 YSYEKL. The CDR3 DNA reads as TGCGCCAGCAGCCACCTTCCGGGACAGGGGGCTACCGGGGAGCTGTTTTTT. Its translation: CASSHLPGQGATGELFF.

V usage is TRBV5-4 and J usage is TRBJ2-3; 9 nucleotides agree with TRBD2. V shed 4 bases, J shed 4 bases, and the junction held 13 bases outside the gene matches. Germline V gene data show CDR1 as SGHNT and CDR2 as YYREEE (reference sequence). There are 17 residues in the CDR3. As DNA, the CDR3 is TGTGCCAGCAGCCGCTACGATAGCGGGAGAGGCGCAGATACGCAGTATTTT. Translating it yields CASSRYDSGRGADTQYF.

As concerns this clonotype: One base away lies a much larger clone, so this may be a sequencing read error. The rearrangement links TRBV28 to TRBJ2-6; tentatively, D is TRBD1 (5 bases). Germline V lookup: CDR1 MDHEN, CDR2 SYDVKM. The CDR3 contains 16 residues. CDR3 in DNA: TGTGCCGGCAGACCAACTCAGGGATCCGGGGCCAACGTCCTGACTTTC. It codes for CAGRPTQGSGANVLTF.

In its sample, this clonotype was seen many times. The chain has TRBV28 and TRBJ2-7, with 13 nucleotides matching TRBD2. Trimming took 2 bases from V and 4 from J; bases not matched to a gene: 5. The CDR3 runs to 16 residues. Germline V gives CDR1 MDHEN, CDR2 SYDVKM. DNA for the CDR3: TGTGCCAGCAGTTTACCGGGACTAGCGGGAAATTACGAGCAGTACTTC. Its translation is CASSLPGLAGNYEQYF.

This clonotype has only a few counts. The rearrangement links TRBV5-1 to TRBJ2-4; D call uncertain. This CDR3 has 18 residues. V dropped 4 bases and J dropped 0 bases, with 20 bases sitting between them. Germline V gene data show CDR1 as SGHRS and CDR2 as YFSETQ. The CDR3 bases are TGCGCCAGCAGCCCAAAGGGCTTCTTAACCATAGCCAAAAACATTCAGTACTTC. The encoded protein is CASSPKGFLTIAKNIQYF.